This is a list of T cell receptor beta chains from one sample in a study of graft-versus-host responses after intestinal transplantation. Antigens of these TCRs are unknown. TCRdb's table, derived via immunoSEQ multiplex PCR, lists solely in-frame clones and lacks some. Of approximately 90,000 clones detected, under 95% appear once; the ten largest clones hold 7.6%. Sequencing was performed on unstimulated CD8+ T cells sorted from spleen or lymph node cells, taken before transplant. The receptors stem from a human donor who was the organ donor for an intestinal transplant. CDR3s include the opening cysteine and the closing phenylalanine or tryptophan. Each record gives: V gene, J gene, CDR3 length, D gene, clone size, CDR3 DNA, CDR3 protein. D genes are given only for firm matches. Rows give clone size only sometimes, using once, few, many, or a class for an expanded clone.

V: TRBV19; J: TRBJ2-3; length: 12; D: NA; size: NA; DNA: TGTGCCAGTAGCCCGGCAGGCGTTCCGCAGTATTTT; CDR3: CASSPAGVPQYF
V: TRBV29-1; J: TRBJ2-1; length: 14; D: TRBD2; size: NA; DNA: TGCAGCGTTGAGCTAGCGGGAGCGGGGAATGAGCAGTTCTTC; CDR3: CSVELAGAGNEQFF
V: TRBV15; J: TRBJ1-1; length: 17; D: NA; size: NA; DNA: TGTGCCACCAGCAGAGACAGGGGTTTGGGGTCGGACACTGAAGCTTTCTTT; CDR3: CATSRDRGLGSDTEAFF
V: TRBV12-5; J: TRBJ1-2; length: 15; D: NA; size: NA; DNA: TGTGCTAGTGGGGCAGGGCGAACGCTTATCTATGGCTACACCTTC; CDR3: CASGAGRTLIYGYTF
V: TRBV10-2; J: TRBJ2-7; length: 14; D: TRBD1; size: NA; DNA: TGCGCCAGCAGTGAGGGGACAGCGGCCTACGAGCAGTACTTC; CDR3: CASSEGTAAYEQYF
V: TRBV19; J: TRBJ2-5; length: 14; D: NA; size: NA; DNA: TGTGCCAGTAGCTACACAGGGATCCAAGAGACCCAGTACTTC; CDR3: CASSYTGIQETQYF
V: TRBV27; J: TRBJ2-5; length: 14; D: NA; size: NA; DNA: TGTGCCAGCAGTCCACCCCCTCTCCCAGGGACCCAGTACTTC; CDR3: CASSPPPLPGTQYF
V: TRBV7-9; J: TRBJ2-2; length: 17; D: TRBD2; size: NA; DNA: TGTGCCAGCCTCCCTAACATAGCGGGAGTCGACACCGGGGAGCTGTTTTTT; CDR3: CASLPNIAGVDTGELFF
V: TRBV4-2; J: TRBJ2-3; length: 17; D: TRBD2; size: NA; DNA: TGTGCCAGCAGCCAAGTGACTAGCGGGGTTATCACAGATACGCAGTATTTT; CDR3: CASSQVTSGVITDTQYF
V: TRBV7-9; J: TRBJ2-7; length: 12; D: NA; size: once; DNA: TGTGCCAGCAGCTTACCTAGCGACGAGCAGTACTTC; CDR3: CASSLPSDEQYF
V: TRBV6-5; J: TRBJ2-7; length: 13; D: TRBD1; size: NA; DNA: TGTGCCAGCGCTCTACAGGGGGCCTACGAGCAGTACTTC; CDR3: CASALQGAYEQYF
V: TRBV9; J: TRBJ2-5; length: 14; D: NA; size: NA; DNA: TGTGCCAGCAGCCCCTCGTTTTTCCAAGAGACCCAGTACTTC; CDR3: CASSPSFFQETQYF
V: TRBV12-2; J: TRBJ2-1; length: 17; D: NA; size: NA; DNA: TGTGCAAGTCGCTTAGTACAGGCTAGCGGGAGAGACAATGAGCAGTTCTTC; CDR3: CASRLVQASGRDNEQFF
V: TRBV6-5; J: TRBJ2-7; length: 12; D: NA; size: NA; DNA: TGTGCCAGCAGTTACGACATGGGGGAGCAGTACTTC; CDR3: CASSYDMGEQYF
V: TRBV11-2; J: TRBJ1-3; length: 16; D: TRBD1; size: NA; DNA: TGTGCCAGCAGCTCTGGACAGGGGAGCTCTGGAAACACCATATATTTT; CDR3: CASSSGQGSSGNTIYF
V: TRBV9; J: TRBJ2-3; length: 14; D: NA; size: few; DNA: TGTGCCAGCAGCGTAGACGGAGGCACAGATACGCAGTATTTT; CDR3: CASSVDGGTDTQYF
V: TRBV5-1; J: TRBJ1-2; length: 15; D: TRBD1; size: NA; DNA: TGCGCCAGCAGCGATGGACAGGGTGTGAACTATGGCTACACCTTC; CDR3: CASSDGQGVNYGYTF
V: TRBV6-5; J: TRBJ1-1; length: 14; D: TRBD1; size: NA; DNA: TGTGCCAGCAAGGACAGGCAAGAGAACACTGAAGCTTTCTTT; CDR3: CASKDRQENTEAFF
V: TRBV5-1; J: TRBJ1-2; length: 18; D: NA; size: NA; DNA: TGCGCCAGCAGCTTGGATCAGAAGGGGGGGAAAACATTTTATGGCTACACCTTC; CDR3: CASSLDQKGGKTFYGYTF
V: TRBV5-1; J: TRBJ2-1; length: 14; D: NA; size: NA; DNA: TGCGCCAGCAGTGGACAGCAGGGTTCCAATGAGCAGTTCTTC; CDR3: CASSGQQGSNEQFF
V: TRBV6-1; J: TRBJ2-7; length: 15; D: TRBD2; size: once; DNA: TGTGCCAGCAGTGAGAGCGGGACTAGAGCCTACGAGCAGTACTTC; CDR3: CASSESGTRAYEQYF
V: TRBV9; J: TRBJ2-3; length: 15; D: TRBD1; size: NA; DNA: TGTGCCAGCAGCCGGACAGGGGAGGGAGCAGATACGCAGTATTTT; CDR3: CASSRTGEGADTQYF
V: TRBV28; J: TRBJ1-4; length: 17; D: NA; size: NA; DNA: TGTGCCAGCAGTTTTGGGGGAGGGGGTGTTTTAAATGAAAAACTGTTTTTT; CDR3: CASSFGGGGVLNEKLFF
V: TRBV4-1; J: TRBJ1-4; length: 15; D: NA; size: NA; DNA: TGCGCCAGCAGCCAAGGAGCTGCAACTAATGAAAAACTGTTTTTT; CDR3: CASSQGAATNEKLFF
V: TRBV4-2; J: TRBJ2-1; length: 13; D: TRBD2; size: NA; DNA: TGTGCCAGCAGCCAAGTGGACGGACTAGCGGAGTTCTTC; CDR3: CASSQVDGLAEFF
V: TRBV4-2; J: TRBJ2-4; length: 15; D: NA; size: NA; DNA: TGTGCCAGCAGCCAAGACCCCTTAGCCAAAAACATTCAGTACTTC; CDR3: CASSQDPLAKNIQYF
V: TRBV7-9; J: TRBJ2-2; length: 18; D: NA; size: NA; DNA: TGTGCCAGCAGCTTCCTCGGGTTAGCGGAGACGAACACCGGGGAGCTGTTTTTT; CDR3: CASSFLGLAETNTGELFF
V: TRBV7-8; J: TRBJ1-6; length: 13; D: NA; size: NA; DNA: TGTGCCAGCAGCCAAAAACGGGGCTCACCCCTCCACTTT; CDR3: CASSQKRGSPLHF
V: TRBV6-5; J: TRBJ1-2; length: 13; D: NA; size: NA; DNA: TGTGCCAGCAGCCTCCGGCCATCCGATGGCTACACCTTC; CDR3: CASSLRPSDGYTF
V: TRBV29-1; J: TRBJ1-1; length: 14; D: TRBD1; size: NA; DNA: TGCAGCGTTGCCGGACAGGGATCGAACACTGAAGCTTTCTTT; CDR3: CSVAGQGSNTEAFF
V: TRBV29-1; J: TRBJ1-2; length: 15; D: NA; size: NA; DNA: TGCAGCGTTGAAGACCCCCGGGACAACAACTATGGCTACACCTTC; CDR3: CSVEDPRDNNYGYTF
V: TRBV4-1; J: TRBJ1-2; length: 15; D: TRBD1; size: NA; DNA: TGCGCCAGCAGTCCGCCGCAGGGGGTAGGGTATGGCTACACCTTC; CDR3: CASSPPQGVGYGYTF
V: TRBV6-1; J: TRBJ2-1; length: 15; D: TRBD1; size: NA; DNA: TGTGCCAGCAGTGAAGCGACAGGGGGCTACAATGAGCAGTTCTTC; CDR3: CASSEATGGYNEQFF
V: TRBV5-1; J: TRBJ1-2; length: 15; D: NA; size: NA; DNA: TGCGCCAGCAGCTTGGGACACCTTCAAGAGGATGGCTACACCTTC; CDR3: CASSLGHLQEDGYTF
V: TRBV6-5; J: TRBJ1-5; length: 15; D: NA; size: NA; DNA: TGTGCCAGCAGTTCCTCACCTTCGGGAGGTCAGCCCCAGCATTTT; CDR3: CASSSSPSGGQPQHF
V: TRBV28; J: TRBJ1-3; length: 16; D: TRBD1; size: NA; DNA: TGTGCCAGCAGTTTGGGGGCAGGGGGATCTGGAAACACCATATATTTT; CDR3: CASSLGAGGSGNTIYF
V: TRBV6-6; J: TRBJ1-2; length: 16; D: NA; size: NA; DNA: TGTGCCAGCAGTTATTCAGAGGGACAAGGCCGTGCTGGCTACACCTTC; CDR3: CASSYSEGQGRAGYTF
V: TRBV5-6; J: TRBJ2-5; length: 12; D: NA; size: NA; DNA: TGTGCCAGCAGCGGACAAGGGGAGACCCAGTACTTC; CDR3: CASSGQGETQYF
V: TRBV11-3; J: TRBJ2-1; length: 15; D: TRBD2; size: NA; DNA: TGTGCCAGCAGCCTCCCGTTAGCGGGAGGACATGAGCAGTTCTTC; CDR3: CASSLPLAGGHEQFF
V: TRBV2; J: TRBJ1-1; length: 13; D: NA; size: few; DNA: TGTGCCAGCAGCCCGGGGCCGAACACTGAAGCTTTCTTT; CDR3: CASSPGPNTEAFF